Listed below are T cell receptor beta chains from one sample, sequenced in a study of shared clonotypes between healthy human individuals. The repertoire was sequenced with immunoSEQ multiplex PCR; TCRdb's copy has only in-frame clones and lacks some. This table has roughly 2 million clones, about 95% appearing once. Source material: naive CD8+ T cells sorted from blood. Every receptor here comes from a man between 18 and 29 years old in good health. Both conserved end residues are part of each CDR3. A D gene is named only where the DNA matches it firmly. Rows may omit the clone size; those that give it use once, few, many or a size class.

d_gene,v_gene,j_gene,abundance,CDR3nt,CDR3aa
-,TRBV27,TRBJ2-2,-,TGTGCCAGCAGTCCGGGCTTTAACACCGGGGAGCTGTTTTTT,CASSPGFNTGELFF
-,TRBV7-9,TRBJ2-7,-,TGTGCCAGCAGCTTAGGCAGCTTTTTCGAGCAGTACTTC,CASSLGSFFEQYF
-,TRBV27,TRBJ2-7,-,TGTGCCAGCAGTTCGACAGGCCTATCCTCCTACGAGCAGTACTTC,CASSSTGLSSYEQYF
TRBD2,TRBV27,TRBJ2-7,-,TGTGCCAGCAGTTCGGGACTAGCTTACGAGCAGTACTTC,CASSSGLAYEQYF
TRBD1,TRBV10-1,TRBJ1-4,once,TGCGCCAGCAGTGAGTCAACAGGGGTCGATGAAAAACTGTTTTTT,CASSESTGVDEKLFF
TRBD1,TRBV7-6,TRBJ2-2,-,TGTGCCAGCAGCCCCCGGACAGGGGGCTCGGGCGGGGAGCTGTTTTTT,CASSPRTGGSGGELFF
-,TRBV21-1,TRBJ1-3,-,TGTGCCAGCAGCGGACCGGGACTCTCGAGCTCTGGAAACACCATATATTTT,CASSGPGLSSSGNTIYF
TRBD1,TRBV6-5,TRBJ2-7,-,TGTGCCAGCAGTTATGGACAGGGCGACGAGCAGTACTTC,CASSYGQGDEQYF
-,TRBV6-5,TRBJ2-7,-,TGTGCCAGCAGTAGCCGGGACCCCACCTACGAGCAGTACTTC,CASSSRDPTYEQYF
TRBD2,TRBV5-1,TRBJ2-7,-,TGCGCCAGCAGCCGAAGGTTAGCCGGGAGGCACGAGCAGTACTTC,CASSRRLAGRHEQYF
-,TRBV6-6,TRBJ1-2,-,TGTGCCAGCAGTTACGGCGCGGGCCCGAACTATGGCTACACCTTC,CASSYGAGPNYGYTF
TRBD1,TRBV15,TRBJ1-2,-,TGTGCCACCAGCAGCGAGGGGACAGGTGATTTCAACTATGGCTACACCTTC,CATSSEGTGDFNYGYTF
-,TRBV28,TRBJ2-7,-,TGTGCCAGCAGTTTGCAGGAGACCTACGAGCAGTACTTC,CASSLQETYEQYF